This record covers a single T cell receptor (beta chain). Its target is not known. The authors made TCR beta libraries by quantitative 5'-RACE with molecular barcodes. TCRdb passed the 5' RACE reads through MiXCR, listing each CDR3 protein once. The sample consists of fewer than 500,000 distinct CDR3 sequences, 20% to 30% of them appearing once. The data were obtained in a study of CD8 T cells in ankylosing spondylitis. Germline V gene sequence: CDR1 MNHNS, CDR2 SASEGT. Trimming removed 4 bases at V and 0 bases at J, with 10 bases between. This CDR3 is 15 amino acids long. Study results and limitations: Clones linked to disease, bearing a CD8+ phenotype, were relatively rare in peripheral blood. Fewer than ten highly homologous variants made up a TCR beta motif that seemed to typify ankylosing spondylitis blood. Reported data indicate significant enrichment of disease-linked clones within matched ankylosing spondylitis synovial fluid. Both synovial fluid and blood in reactive arthritis had previously been reported to carry some motif variants.

Sequenced input: blood, either unsorted or a sorted T cell fraction (not recorded which). The rearrangement joins TRBV6-1 to TRBJ2-1; D not certain. This TCR was sampled from a male donor with ankylosing spondylitis. This CDR3 is CASSGRLISYNEQFF. CDR3 nucleotides: TGTGCCAGCAGTGGACGCTTGATCTCCTACAATGAGCAGTTCTTC.